This TCR beta chain was documented in a study of immune evolution from preneoplasia to lung adenocarcinoma. Study in general: HLA loss of heterozygosity: less than 9% AIS, about 14% MIA, roughly 30% ADC, none AAH. Overall study results and limits: KRAS-mutant nodules had the highest T cell clonality.

TCRdb keeps only in-frame clones here, not all; method: immunoSEQ multiplex PCR. There are 10,000 to 13,000 clones in the sample; around 82% occur only once, and around 3.5% lies in the top ten. The CDR3 consists of 16 residues. J gave up 7 bases and V 1 base, and 9 bases lay outside the gene matches. CDR1 is LNHNV and CDR2 is YYDKDF in the germline V gene (reference sequence). A word on this clone: What it recognizes is unknown.

The sequencing input was FFPE minimally invasive lung adenocarcinoma tissue. The receptor was isolated from a person between 65 and 79 years old with lung adenocarcinoma. This chain uses TRBV15 with TRBJ2-3; 9 bases are shared with TRBD1. CDR3 protein: CATSRVQGADLNTQYF. Here the CDR3 DNA reads TGTGCCACCAGCAGAGTACAGGGGGCGGACTTAAATACGCAGTATTTT.